The 25 T cell receptor beta chains below all came from one sample that was sequenced in a study of T-cell memory formation after mild COVID-19. MiXCR was run by TCRdb on the 5' RACE reads, yielding one entry per CDR3 protein. This sample has hundreds of thousands of distinct CDR3 sequences, with 28% found just once. Specimen: PBMCs or a T cell subset sorted from them (not recorded which). These receptors were obtained from an adult woman who had mild COVID-19 (a few samples of this study predate the infection). Cell type and time point are not known.

The gene calls are TRBV4-1 and TRBJ2-5, with D perhaps TRBD1 (8 bases). Germline CDR1 MGHRA, CDR2 YSYEKL. This CDR3 has 15 amino acids. V shed 5 bases and J shed 4 bases, with 17 bases lying between them. The CDR3 here is CASSDRQGRGETQYF. CDR3 coding DNA: TGCGCCAGCAGCGACCGACAGGGGAGGGGAGAGACCCAGTACTTC.

This chain connects TRBV29-1 to TRBJ2-7; D ambiguous. The V and J ends lost 6 bases and 7 bases respectively, with 16 bases between them. CDR3 length equals 12 residues. The V gene's germline CDR1 is SQVTM and CDR2 ANQGSEA. CDR3 DNA sequence: TGCAGCGTGCGCCTATGGCCGCTAGAGCAGTACTTC. The encoded protein is CSVRLWPLEQYF.

The genes are TRBV5-1 and TRBJ2-5; 10 bases are a match to TRBD2. CDR1 is SGHRS and CDR2 is YFSETQ in the germline V gene. V shed 0 bases, J shed 4 bases, and the junction held 6 bases outside the gene matches. This CDR3 comprises 16 residues. CDR3 residues: CASSLEIAGGPETQYF. The CDR3 coding sequence is TGCGCCAGCAGCTTGGAAATAGCGGGAGGCCCAGAGACCCAGTACTTC. Complete variable domain (other parts from reference TRBV5-1 and TRBJ2-5): KAGVTQTPRYLIKTRGQQVTLSCSPISGHRSVSWYQQTPGQGLQFLFEYFSETQRNKGNFPGRFSGRQFSNSRSEMNVSTLELGDSALYLCASSLEIAGGPETQYFGPGTRLLVL.

There are a few counts of this clonotype. The J gene is TRBJ1-2, the V gene TRBV5-5; no firm D call. The CDR3 contains 12 residues. Trimming removed 0 bases at V and 10 bases at J, with 10 bases between. Germline V gives CDR1 SGHKS, CDR2 YYEKEE (reference sequence). This CDR3 reads CASSLVGFPYTF. DNA for the CDR3: TGTGCCAGCAGCTTGGTTGGGTTTCCCTACACCTTC.

V is TRBV5-1 and J is TRBJ2-1; 10 nucleotides align to TRBD2. The CDR3 is 15 amino acids. The V segment lost 4 bases and the J segment 8 bases; nucleotides outside the gene matches: 9. The germline CDR1 and CDR2 sequences are SGHRS and YFSETQ. CDR3 sequence reads: CASSAGPSGGHEQFF. CDR3 bases: TGCGCCAGCAGCGCTGGCCCTAGCGGGGGCCATGAGCAGTTCTTC. Drawing the rest from reference TRBV5-1 and TRBJ2-1, the complete variable domain is KAGVTQTPRYLIKTRGQQVTLSCSPISGHRSVSWYQQTPGQGLQFLFEYFSETQRNKGNFPGRFSGRQFSNSRSEMNVSTLELGDSALYLCASSAGPSGGHEQFFGPGTRLTVL.

The J gene is TRBJ2-7, the V gene TRBV7-2; 11 nucleotides match TRBD2. CDR1 and CDR2 from the germline V gene are SGHTA and FQGNSA. Trimming cost V 4 bases and J 3 bases; bases outside gene matches: 5. The CDR3 spans 15 residues. CDR3 DNA sequence: TGTGCCAGCAGCTCGGGACTAGCGGAATACTACGAGCAGTACTTC. Protein: CASSSGLAEYYEQYF.

This chain joins TRBV7-9 and TRBJ2-7; D might be TRBD2 (6 bases). V was pared by 5 bases and J by 6 bases, with 14 bases between. CDR1 and CDR2 from the germline V gene are SEHNR and FQNEAQ (reference sequence). The CDR3 extends over 13 amino acids. The CDR3 sequence: CASSVGTPGEQYF. The CDR3 DNA is TGTGCCAGCAGCGTCGGGACTCCCGGCGAGCAGTACTTC.

This clonotype was seen ten or more times. V usage is TRBV6-5 and J usage is TRBJ2-3, with 9 bases matching TRBD1. Germline CDR1 MNHEY, CDR2 SVGAGI. Trimming removed 2 bases from V and 5 bases from J; junction bases left unmatched: 8. The CDR3 has 16 amino acids. The CDR3 bases are TGTGCCAGCAGTTACGACCGGGACAGGGTAGGAGATACGCAGTATTTT. As protein: CASSYDRDRVGDTQYF.

This clonotype was seen a few times. The J gene is TRBJ2-7, the V gene TRBV12-3 or TRBV12-4; the match to TRBD1 covers 7 bases. J gave up 10 bases and V 6 bases, and 12 bases lay outside the gene matches. The CDR3 is 13 amino acids. The CDR3 sequence: CASSLKRDSSQYF. The CDR3 region has the DNA TGTGCCAGCAGCCTAAAAAGGGACAGCTCCCAGTACTTC.

This sequence joins TRBV4-2 and TRBJ1-6, with a tentative D call TRBD1 (6 bases). This CDR3 spans 16 amino acids. The V gene lost 2 bases and the J gene lost 6 bases, with 14 bases spanning the gap. Per the germline V gene, CDR1 is LGHNA and CDR2 is YNFKEQ. The CDR3 DNA reads as TGTGCCAGCAGCCAACTACTCGGACAGTCTAATTCACCCCTCCACTTT. This sequence encodes CASSQLLGQSNSPLHF.

This clonotype has more than one count but fewer than ten. This chain joins TRBV7-3 and TRBJ1-6; D ambiguous. V lost 8 bases, J lost 4 bases, and 6 bases lay in between. The length of the CDR3 is 12 residues. Germline CDR1 is SGHTA and CDR2 is FQGTGA. CDR3 amino acids: CASGQYNSPLHF. The CDR3 DNA sequence: TGTGCCAGCGGGCAGTATAATTCACCCCTCCACTTT.

The chain recombines TRBV5-4 with TRBJ1-1; D not certain. Trimming removed 7 bases from V and 7 bases from J, with 17 bases in between. The CDR3 totals 13 residues. In germline, CDR1 is SGHNT, CDR2 YYREEE (reference sequence). Written as DNA, the CDR3 is TGTGCCAGCTTGGGCCCCGGTAAGAATGAAGCTTTCTTT. As protein: CASLGPGKNEAFF.

This clonotype was counted many times. The chain links TRBV12-3 or TRBV12-4 to TRBJ1-2; 10 bases align to TRBD1. The J segment lost 8 bases and the V segment lost 5 bases, leaving 5 bases of the junction unmatched. The CDR3 spans 13 residues. CDR3 sequence reads: CASSRDRGMGYTF. The CDR3, as DNA: TGTGCCAGCAGTAGGGACAGGGGTATGGGCTACACCTTC.

The gene calls are TRBV6-5 and TRBJ2-3; 10 bases map to TRBD2. CDR3 length: 15 amino acids. Germline lookup yields CDR1 MNHEY and CDR2 SVGAGI. J was trimmed by 6 bases and V by 4 bases; bases with no gene match: 7. CDR3 in amino acids: CASSSLAGYRDTQYF. CDR3 sequence (DNA): TGTGCCAGCAGTTCACTAGCGGGATACCGCGATACGCAGTATTTT.

This clonotype came up a few times. The chain couples TRBV7-3 to TRBJ2-2; TRBD2 might be the D (5 bases). The ends were cut back, 5 bases at V and 8 bases at J, with 9 bases in the middle. CDR3 length: 12 amino acids. Germline lookup yields CDR1 SGHTA and CDR2 FQGTGA. Here the CDR3 reads CASSPGFGELFF. The CDR3 DNA reads TGTGCCAGCAGCCCGGGATTTGGGGAGCTGTTTTTT.

This chain connects TRBV20-1 to TRBJ2-7; TRBD2 agrees at 12 bases. V lost 5 bases, J lost 12 bases, and 5 bases stayed unmatched. CDR1 and CDR2 from the germline V gene are DFQATT and SNEGSKA (reference sequence). The CDR3 runs 11 residues. The CDR3: CSAYASGGVYF. Here the CDR3 DNA reads TGCAGTGCTTACGCTAGCGGGGGGGTGTACTTC.

This clonotype appeared a few times. The J gene is TRBJ2-4, the V gene TRBV7-2; D is possibly TRBD2 (6 bases). Germline-derived CDR1 and CDR2 are SGHTA and FQGNSA. The CDR3 consists of 15 residues. V lost 5 bases, J lost 6 bases, and 17 bases lay in between. CDR3 amino acids: CASSLSEGRGNIQYF. CDR3 coding DNA: TGTGCCAGCAGCCTATCGGAGGGCCGAGGAAACATTCAGTACTTC.

This clonotype occurred a few times. The DNA of the CDR3 is TGCGCCAGCTCTCACATGGGTACCGACGAGCAGTACTTC. This translates into CASSHMGTDEQYF. J is TRBJ2-7 and V is TRBV4-1; no firm D call. This CDR3 is built from 13 residues. The germline gives CDR1 MGHRA, CDR2 YSYEKL. Trimming cost V 8 bases and J 5 bases, with 16 bases left between them.

The table lists this clonotype with a few counts. The rearrangement joins TRBV6-1 to TRBJ1-3; weak D call: TRBD1 (5 bases). Looked up from germline, CDR1 is MNHNS and CDR2 is SASEGT. The V end lost 7 bases, the J end lost 0 bases, and 16 bases lay between the germline ends. This CDR3 has 16 residues. DNA for the CDR3: TGTGCCAGCACCGACGGGGCCGCAATCTCTGGAAACACCATATATTTT. Translation: CASTDGAAISGNTIYF.

This rearrangement joins TRBV7-9 to TRBJ2-7; TRBD2 agrees at 13 bases. The V gene's germline CDR1 is SEHNR and CDR2 FQNEAQ (reference sequence). The junction had 4 bases not matched to a gene; V was cut back by 7 bases and J by 1 base. This CDR3 comprises 15 residues. As DNA, the CDR3 is TGTGCCAGCACCCGACTAGCGGGGGGTTCCTACGAGCAGTACTTC. This gives the protein CASTRLAGGSYEQYF.

This clonotype has ten or more counts. The chain combines TRBV7-2 with TRBJ2-1, with 7 bases lining up with TRBD2. CDR3 length: 18 amino acids. With 0 bases clipped from V and 0 bases from J, the junction kept 8 bases outside the gene matches. Germline loops: CDR1 SGHTA, CDR2 FQGNSA. The CDR3 nucleotides are TGTGCCAGCAGCTTAGCTTATAGCGGGCGGACCTCCTACAATGAGCAGTTCTTC. Translated: CASSLAYSGRTSYNEQFF. The full variable domain, with the rest looked up from reference TRBV7-2 and TRBJ2-1, is GAGVSQSPSNKVTEKGKDVELRCDPISGHTALYWYRQSLGQGLEFLIYFQGNSAPDKSGLPSDRFSAERTGGSVSTLTIQRTQQEDSAVYLCASSLAYSGRTSYNEQFFGPGTRLTVL.

This clonotype was seen a few times. The rearrangement joins TRBV7-2 to TRBJ2-3, with 8 positions matching TRBD2. The CDR3 length is 14 residues. Germline V gives CDR1 SGHTA, CDR2 FQGNSA. Trimming at V came to 7 bases and at J to 7 bases, leaving 10 bases not matched to a gene. CDR3 sequence (DNA): TGTGCCAGCATCCCCCTGGCGGGAGGTTATACGCAGTATTTT. This sequence encodes CASIPLAGGYTQYF.

The chain combines TRBV5-1 with TRBJ1-2; D not resolved. The germline CDR1 and CDR2 sequences are SGHRS and YFSETQ. The CDR3 is made up of 13 amino acids. The germline V and J ends were trimmed by 5 bases and 1 base, with 9 bases remaining between them. The CDR3 loop is CASRPAGNYGYTF. CDR3 nucleotide sequence: TGCGCCAGCAGACCAGCCGGTAACTATGGCTACACCTTC. The entire variable domain, with the rest obtained from reference TRBV5-1 and TRBJ1-2, is as follows: KAGVTQTPRYLIKTRGQQVTLSCSPISGHRSVSWYQQTPGQGLQFLFEYFSETQRNKGNFPGRFSGRQFSNSRSEMNVSTLELGDSALYLCASRPAGNYGYTFGSGTRLTVV.

This chain connects TRBV29-1 to TRBJ2-5, with 7 bases that match TRBD1. CDR1 is SQVTM and CDR2 is ANQGSEA in the germline V gene. V gave up 7 bases and J gave up 7 bases; unmatched junction bases: 12. CDR3 length: 13 amino acids. The CDR3 nucleotides are TGCAGCGACATGGGACAGATCCTTGGGACCCAGTACTTC. It yields the protein CSDMGQILGTQYF.

This clonotype was detected only a few times. The chain uses TRBV25-1 and TRBJ1-1; TRBD1 aligns across 8 bases. Germline V gene lookup returns CDR1 MGHDK and CDR2 SYGVNS. V dropped 3 bases and J dropped 0; count of bases not matched to a gene: 6. The CDR3 is made up of 16 amino acids. The CDR3 reads CASSDYRGFMNTEAFF. The CDR3 bases are TGTGCCAGCAGTGACTACAGGGGGTTCATGAACACTGAAGCTTTCTTT.